The 21 T cell receptor beta chains given below trace back to one sample, sequenced in a study of T-cell reconstitution after alpha-beta-depleted transplantation in children. For TCRbeta, the library was prepared with unique molecular identifiers. TCRdb processed the PCR reads anew with MiXCR; each CDR3 protein has one entry. The sample lists roughly 90,000 distinct CDR3 sequences; approximately 12% were seen once. Sequenced material: PBMCs from the stem cell graft donor, taken from the stem cell graft. The receptors were gathered from a human donor who donated a stem cell graft to a child with inherited bone marrow failure.

The CDR3 DNA sequence: TGTGGGGCCAGTGATGACGGTACCACGGGGGGCTACACCTTC. Residues: CGASDDGTTGGYTF. The genes are TRBV24-1 and TRBJ1-2; D unresolved. The CDR3 is 14 residues long. The germline gives CDR1 KGHDR, CDR2 SFDVKD.

This clonotype was seen at least ten times. This chain links TRBV7-3 with TRBJ1-1; 7 bases match TRBD1. Germline loops: CDR1 SGHTA, CDR2 FQGTGA. CDR3 length: 13 amino acids. J was trimmed by 6 bases and V by 4 bases; bases with no gene match: 5. CDR3 loop: CASSSGGTAEAFF. In DNA, the CDR3 is TGTGCCAGCAGCTCAGGAGGGACAGCTGAAGCTTTCTTT.

This clonotype was seen many times. The V call is TRBV5-1, the J call TRBJ2-5; D gene ambiguous. Trimming removed 4 bases at V and 4 bases at J, with 17 bases between. Germline assignment: CDR1 SGHRS and CDR2 YFSETQ. The CDR3 contains 15 residues. CDR3: CASSVGPAEGETQYF. The DNA of the CDR3 is TGCGCCAGCAGCGTGGGCCCCGCTGAAGGAGAGACCCAGTACTTC.

This clonotype was recorded many times. The V gene is TRBV7-2, the J gene TRBJ1-3; D remains unclear. The CDR3 is 15 residues long. Looked up from germline, CDR1 is SGHTA and CDR2 is FQGNSA. V lost 5 bases to trimming and J lost 0 bases, with 11 bases between them. CDR3 sequence reads: CASSPRDNSGNTIYF. In nucleotides, the CDR3 is TGTGCCAGCAGCCCAAGAGACAACTCTGGAAACACCATATATTTT.

This clonotype was recorded many times. This chain joins TRBV27 and TRBJ2-3; TRBD2 aligns across 8 bases. V shed 4 bases, J shed 1 base, and the junction held 7 bases outside the gene matches. The CDR3 length is 16 residues. Germline V gene sequence: CDR1 MNHEY, CDR2 SMNVEV (reference sequence). CDR3 sequence (DNA): TGTGCCAGCAGTTCCCTGACTAGCGTCCGCACAGATACGCAGTATTTT. Translating it yields CASSSLTSVRTDTQYF.

This clonotype has at least ten counts. The chain employs TRBV12-3 or TRBV12-4 and TRBJ2-5; D perhaps matches TRBD2 (6 bases). This CDR3 contains 15 residues. The germline V and J ends were trimmed by 1 base and 0 bases, with 9 bases remaining between them. The chain's CDR3 is CASSLGGTYQETQYF. The CDR3 nucleotides are TGTGCCAGCAGTTTAGGGGGGACTTACCAAGAGACCCAGTACTTC.

This clonotype was found many times. This sequence joins TRBV5-1 and TRBJ2-1; possible D gene TRBD1, 6 bases. This CDR3 has 14 residues. V dropped 5 bases and J dropped 6 bases, with 15 bases sitting between them. Germline V lookup: CDR1 SGHRS, CDR2 YFSETQ. The chain's CDR3 is CASSPGAPVNEQFF. CDR3 in DNA: TGCGCCAGCAGTCCAGGGGCCCCAGTCAATGAGCAGTTCTTC.

This clonotype was picked up many times. CDR3 loop: CATSTISGRAVHEQFF. DNA for the CDR3: TGTGCCACCAGCACCATTAGCGGGAGGGCCGTCCATGAGCAGTTCTTC. The chain carries TRBV15 and TRBJ2-1; 11 nucleotides line up with TRBD2. The CDR3 spans 16 residues. The ends lost 4 bases at V and 8 bases at J; junction bases unmatched: 10. Germline V CDR1 and CDR2: LNHNV, YYDKDF (reference sequence).

This clonotype has at least ten counts. The V and J genes are TRBV15 and TRBJ2-3, with TRBD1 identical over 9 bases. Trimming at V came to 1 base and at J to 1 base, leaving 3 bases not matched to a gene. In germline, CDR1 is LNHNV, CDR2 YYDKDF (reference sequence). This CDR3 has 16 residues. The CDR3, as DNA: TGTGCCACCAGCAGAGGCCGGGACAGGGGCACAGATACGCAGTATTTT. This translates into CATSRGRDRGTDTQYF.

The chain combines TRBV18 with TRBJ2-1; 9 positions match TRBD2. This CDR3 has 13 residues. Trimming at V came to 9 bases and at J to 9 bases, leaving 9 bases not matched to a gene. The germline CDR1 and CDR2 sequences are KGHSH and LQKENI. CDR3 DNA sequence: TGTGCCAGGTCCCGGCTAGCGGGACCTGAGCAGTTCTTC. This codes for CARSRLAGPEQFF. The whole variable domain, filled in from reference TRBV18 and TRBJ2-1, reads NAGVMQNPRHLVRRRGQEARLRCSPMKGHSHVYWYRQLPEEGLKFMVYLQKENIIDESGMPKERFSAEFPKEGPSILRIQQVVRGDSAAYFCARSRLAGPEQFFGPGTRLTVL.

This clonotype was seen ten or more times. V is TRBV4-1 and J is TRBJ1-3; 8 bases are a match to TRBD1. CDR1 MGHRA and CDR2 YSYEKL come from the germline V gene. The CDR3 is 16 residues long. After removal of 0 bases from V and 4 bases from J, the junction contained 5 bases not matched to a gene. The CDR3 sequence is CASSQDPGGYGNTIYF. CDR3 coding DNA: TGCGCCAGCAGCCAAGATCCAGGGGGCTACGGAAACACCATATATTTT.

This clonotype was counted ten times or more. The chain is built from TRBV3-1 and TRBJ2-1, with TRBD2 matching 11 bases. Looked up from germline, CDR1 is LGHDT and CDR2 is YNNKEL (reference sequence). Trimming removed 0 bases from V and 4 bases from J; junction bases left unmatched: 2. The CDR3 has 16 amino acids. CDR3: CASSQEASGGYNEQFF. The CDR3 DNA is TGTGCCAGCAGCCAAGAGGCTAGCGGGGGGTACAATGAGCAGTTCTTC.

At least ten counts were recorded for this clonotype. The rearrangement links TRBV5-4 to TRBJ2-3; D is perhaps TRBD2 (6 bases). The germline gives CDR1 SGHNT, CDR2 YYREEE (reference sequence). The CDR3 length is 19 residues. V was trimmed by 1 base and J by 0 bases, leaving 21 bases between them. The CDR3 loop is CASSLWGWRGGLSTDTQYF. CDR3 sequence (DNA): TGTGCCAGCAGCTTGTGGGGATGGCGGGGCGGGCTAAGCACAGATACGCAGTATTTT.

This clonotype was detected only a few times. The chain is built from TRBV12-3 or TRBV12-4 and TRBJ1-6; D is undetermined. CDR3 size: 14 residues. The V end was cut by 3 bases, the J end by 8 bases, with 11 bases between. CDR3 protein: CASSLPGSYSPLHF. CDR3 sequence (DNA): TGTGCCAGCAGTTTGCCGGGGAGCTATTCACCCCTCCACTTT.

This clonotype was seen many times. V is TRBV11-2 and J is TRBJ1-4; TRBD1 matches 9 bases. Germline V lookup: CDR1 SGHAT, CDR2 FQNNGV. Trimming at V came to 3 bases and at J to 7 bases, leaving 3 bases not matched to a gene. This CDR3 spans 14 amino acids. CDR3 nucleotide sequence: TGTGCCAGCAGCTTCGGGACAGGGCCTGAAAAACTGTTTTTT. Protein: CASSFGTGPEKLFF.

This clonotype appeared many times. This chain joins TRBV20-1 and TRBJ1-5; D call uncertain. Trimming left V 6 bases short and J 4 bases short, with 13 bases between. The CDR3 spans 13 residues. Per germline, CDR1 DFQATT and CDR2 SNEGSKA (reference sequence). This CDR3 reads CSAQRQANQPQHF. The CDR3 nucleotides read TGCAGTGCCCAGAGGCAGGCTAATCAGCCCCAGCATTTT.

This clonotype was observed at least ten times. The rearrangement uses TRBV5-1 and TRBJ2-7; no clear D. V dropped 0 bases and J dropped 2 bases, with 6 bases sitting between them. The germline V gene has CDR1 SGHRS and CDR2 YFSETQ. The CDR3 spans 13 residues. The CDR3 protein is CASSLGRTYEQYF. In nucleotides, the CDR3 is TGCGCCAGCAGCTTGGGCCGAACCTACGAGCAGTACTTC.

This clonotype has ten or more counts. The chain has TRBV19 and TRBJ1-4; D gene unclear. V shed 3 bases and J shed 6 bases, with 11 bases lying between them. The length of the CDR3 is 14 residues. Germline CDR1 LNHDA, CDR2 SQIVND (reference sequence). CDR3 sequence reads: CASSMTGQDEKLFF. CDR3 coding DNA: TGTGCCAGTAGTATGACTGGGCAAGATGAAAAACTGTTTTTT.

CDR3 bases: TGTGCCAGCAGCCAAGATGGTCTAGCCACCGGGGAGCTGTTTTTT. It is translated as CASSQDGLATGELFF. The chain joins TRBV4-2 to TRBJ2-2; tentatively, D is TRBD2 (5 bases). CDR1 and CDR2 from the germline V gene are LGHNA and YNFKEQ. Trimming took 0 bases from V and 4 from J, leaving 9 bases between them. The CDR3 length is 15 residues.

This clonotype came up once. The chain combines TRBV28 with TRBJ2-7; 11 bases match TRBD2. The trim removed 4 bases at V and 5 bases at J, leaving 10 bases unmatched. In germline, CDR1 is MDHEN, CDR2 SYDVKM. The CDR3 runs 16 residues. CDR3 DNA: TGTGCCAGCAGTTCCCGTCAACTAGCGGGAGAAGACGAGCAGTACTTC. It is translated as CASSSRQLAGEDEQYF.

The chain is built from TRBV6-4 and TRBJ2-1; 10 nucleotides match TRBD2. The CDR3 has 14 amino acids. Germline V gene data show CDR1 as MRHNA and CDR2 as SNTAGT. Germline trimming cut 8 bases from V and 13 bases from J; bases unmatched to any gene: 14. The CDR3 is CASGGGLAGVIQFF. The CDR3 nucleotides read TGTGCCAGCGGCGGTGGGCTAGCGGGGGTAATCCAGTTCTTC.